The T cell receptor beta chain described here comes from a study of T cell responses to AZD1222 COVID-19 vaccine (TCRdb year 2021). Describing the broader study: A total of around 240 trial participants underwent TCR sequencing, of whom about 200 had received two doses of AZD1222 and roughly 26 had received two doses of the MenACWY control vaccine. Trial participants were enrolled by age into subgroups of 18-55, 56-69 and 70-plus years, and about 150, 27 and 61 TCR-sequenced participants, respectively, were included in these subgroups.

The full study reports these points: Nearly half of unique spike-specific TCRs reportedly recognized epitopes outside regions mutated in the B.1.351 and B.1.1.7 variants. After two AZD1222 doses, both the breadth and the depth of spike-specific TCRs were significantly higher than at day 0 and than in MenACWY recipients. Because no day 14 peak-response samples were available, repertoires were characterized only after the peak T cell response. Most participants were white British and females outnumbered males, and the authors suggested that clonal diversity may have been underestimated. In the small 56-69-year group, the increase in depth fell short of significance, most likely because of low power. Conclusions about previously exposed vaccinees are limited because only a handful of AZD1222 recipients were SARS-CoV-2 seropositive at baseline. The vaccine-associated CD4 TCRs covered the entire spike protein, and the dominant responses fell in regions 160-218 and 743-854.

As for this clone: It lacks a known antigen. There are no base qualities to consult, and no much larger clone falls within one base.

The time point label here, explained by the study, means: about 28 days (+/-7) after the second vaccine dose. AZD1222 recipients whose second dose came at about 4 weeks and those whose second dose came at about 12 weeks were combined into one group, since spike-specific TCR depth and breadth did not differ between the two schedules. Vaccinee samples were obtained from the UK trials COV001 and COV002, which included a single-blind randomized controlled phase 2/3 trial of AZD1222 (ChAdOx1 nCoV-19) in healthy adults. For TCRbeta chain sequencing, PBMC samples from trial participants were taken at day 0 and at day 28 after the second dose. The CDR3 regions of human TCRbeta chains were analyzed by immunosequencing. The authors' analysis ran thus. Repertoire TCRs were checked for matches against a reference library of SARS-CoV-2-specific TCRs that had been generated using the MIRA antigen-specificity platform. Breadth was defined as the fraction of unique TCRs that were SARS-CoV-2-associated. Depth was defined as the fraction of total T cells that were SARS-CoV-2-associated. Using the MIRA data, each spike-specific TCR was assigned both to the spike region to which the TCR was reactive and to a CD4 or CD8 class. Log10-transformed breadth and depth values were compared by one-way ANOVA with Sidak's multiple comparisons tests. Entries here come from immuneACCESS through TCRdb and include only in-frame sequences with V and J called. Some clones fail to appear in such tables; in the studies checked, an unresolved V gene covers under half of the shortfall, and the cause of the remainder is unknown. The V and J calls and clone size are taken from that table; D and trimming were inferred from the DNA. Recorded for this sample are around 120,000 clones; roughly nine tenths of them occurred a single time. Roughly 1.5% of the sample comes from the top ten.

This specimen was peripheral blood, taken 28 days after the second AZD1222 dose. This TCR derives from an adult who received the AZD1222 COVID-19 vaccine.

At the DNA level, the sequence is TGTGCCAGCAGTTTATCCGCTCAACCGGGACAGGGGTTCGGGCCTCGCTCTGGAAACACCATATATTTT. It translates to CASSLSAQPGQGFGPRSGNTIYF. The V gene is TRBV28 and the J gene is TRBJ1-3, and 10 junctional nucleotides match TRBD1. CDR1 is given as MDHEN and CDR2 as SYDVKM, both from the germline V gene. There are 23 amino acids in the CDR3, from cysteine to phenylalanine inclusive. Kept here is only the CDR3 DNA, which spans 69 bases and is read in frame from base 1. Trimming leaves V shorter by 1 base and J shorter by 0 bases, with the junction holding 21 bases beyond the gene matches. The CDR3, completed at both ends by the reference TRBV28 and TRBJ1-3 genes, gives the full variable domain DVKVTQSSRYLVKRTGEKVFLECVQDMDHENMFWYRQDPGLGLRLIYFSYDVKMKEKGDIPEGYSVSREKKERFSLILESASTNQTSMYLCASSLSAQPGQGFGPRSGNTIYFGEGSWLTVV.